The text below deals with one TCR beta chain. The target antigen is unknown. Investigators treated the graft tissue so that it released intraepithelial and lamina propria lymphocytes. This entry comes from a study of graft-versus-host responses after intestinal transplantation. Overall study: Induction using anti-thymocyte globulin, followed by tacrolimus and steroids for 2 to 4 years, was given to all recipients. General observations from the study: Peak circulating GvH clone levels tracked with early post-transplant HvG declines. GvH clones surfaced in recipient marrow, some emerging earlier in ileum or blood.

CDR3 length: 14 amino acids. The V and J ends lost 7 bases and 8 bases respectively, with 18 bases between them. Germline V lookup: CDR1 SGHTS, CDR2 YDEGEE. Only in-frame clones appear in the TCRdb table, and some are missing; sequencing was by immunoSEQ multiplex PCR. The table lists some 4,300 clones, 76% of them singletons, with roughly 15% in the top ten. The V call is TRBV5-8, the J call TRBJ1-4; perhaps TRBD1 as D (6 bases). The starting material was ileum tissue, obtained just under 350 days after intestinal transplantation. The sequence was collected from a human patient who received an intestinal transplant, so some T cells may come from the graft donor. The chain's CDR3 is CASGLGGAWEKLFF. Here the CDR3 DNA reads TGTGCCAGCGGCCTTGGGGGGGCATGGGAAAAACTGTTTTTT. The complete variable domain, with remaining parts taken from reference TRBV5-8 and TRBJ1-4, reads EAGVTQSPTHLIKTRGQQATLRCSPISGHTSVYWYQQALGLGLQFLLWYDEGEERNRGNFPPRFSGRQFPNYSSELNVNALELEDSALYLCASGLGGAWEKLFFGSGTQLSVL.